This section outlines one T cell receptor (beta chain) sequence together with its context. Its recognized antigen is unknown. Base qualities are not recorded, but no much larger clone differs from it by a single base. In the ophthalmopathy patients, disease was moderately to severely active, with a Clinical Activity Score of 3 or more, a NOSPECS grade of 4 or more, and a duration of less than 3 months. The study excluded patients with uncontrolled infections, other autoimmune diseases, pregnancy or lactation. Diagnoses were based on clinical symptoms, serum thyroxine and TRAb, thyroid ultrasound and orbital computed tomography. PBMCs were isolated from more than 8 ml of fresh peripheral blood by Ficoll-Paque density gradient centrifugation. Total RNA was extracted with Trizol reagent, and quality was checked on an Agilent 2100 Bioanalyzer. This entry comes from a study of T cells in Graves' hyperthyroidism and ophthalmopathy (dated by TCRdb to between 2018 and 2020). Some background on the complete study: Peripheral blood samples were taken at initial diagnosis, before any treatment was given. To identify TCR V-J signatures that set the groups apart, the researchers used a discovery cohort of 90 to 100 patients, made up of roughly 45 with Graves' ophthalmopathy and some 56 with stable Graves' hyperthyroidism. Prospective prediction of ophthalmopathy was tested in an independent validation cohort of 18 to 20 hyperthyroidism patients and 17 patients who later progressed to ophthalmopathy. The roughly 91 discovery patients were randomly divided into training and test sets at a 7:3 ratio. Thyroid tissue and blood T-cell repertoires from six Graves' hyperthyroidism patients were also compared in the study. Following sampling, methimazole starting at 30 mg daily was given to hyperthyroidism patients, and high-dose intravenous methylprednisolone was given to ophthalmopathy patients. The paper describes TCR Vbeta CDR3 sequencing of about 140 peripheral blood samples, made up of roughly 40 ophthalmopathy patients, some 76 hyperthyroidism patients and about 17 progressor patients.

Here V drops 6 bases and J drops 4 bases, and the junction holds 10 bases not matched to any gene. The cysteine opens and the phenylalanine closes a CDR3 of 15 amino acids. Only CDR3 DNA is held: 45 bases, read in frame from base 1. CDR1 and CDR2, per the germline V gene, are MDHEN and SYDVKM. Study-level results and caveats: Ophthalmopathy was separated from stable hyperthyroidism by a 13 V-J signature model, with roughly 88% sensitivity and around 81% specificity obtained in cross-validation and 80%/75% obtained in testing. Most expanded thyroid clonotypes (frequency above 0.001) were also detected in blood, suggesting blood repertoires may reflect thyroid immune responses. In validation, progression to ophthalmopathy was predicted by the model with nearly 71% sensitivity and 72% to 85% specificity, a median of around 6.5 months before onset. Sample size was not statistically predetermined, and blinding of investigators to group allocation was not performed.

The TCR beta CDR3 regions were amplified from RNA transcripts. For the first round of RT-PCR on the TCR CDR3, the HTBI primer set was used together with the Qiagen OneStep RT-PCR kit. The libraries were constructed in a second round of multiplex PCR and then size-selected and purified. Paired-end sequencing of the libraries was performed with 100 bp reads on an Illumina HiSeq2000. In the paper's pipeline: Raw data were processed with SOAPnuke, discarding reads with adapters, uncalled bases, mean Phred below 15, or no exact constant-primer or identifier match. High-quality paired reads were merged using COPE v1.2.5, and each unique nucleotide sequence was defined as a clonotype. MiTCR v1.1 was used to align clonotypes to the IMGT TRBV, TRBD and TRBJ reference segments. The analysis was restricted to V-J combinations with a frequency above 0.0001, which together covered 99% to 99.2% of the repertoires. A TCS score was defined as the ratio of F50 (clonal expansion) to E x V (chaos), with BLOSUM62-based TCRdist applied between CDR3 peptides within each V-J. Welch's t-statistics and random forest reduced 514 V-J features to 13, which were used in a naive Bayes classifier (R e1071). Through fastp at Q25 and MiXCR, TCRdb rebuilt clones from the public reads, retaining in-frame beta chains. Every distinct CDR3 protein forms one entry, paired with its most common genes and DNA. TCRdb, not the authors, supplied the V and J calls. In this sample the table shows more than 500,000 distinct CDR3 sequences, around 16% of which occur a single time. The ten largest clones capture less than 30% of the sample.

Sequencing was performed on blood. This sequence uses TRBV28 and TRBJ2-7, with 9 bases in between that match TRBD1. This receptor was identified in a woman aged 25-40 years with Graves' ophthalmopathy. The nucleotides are TGTGCCAGCAGCGCGGGACAGGGCCTTCATTACGAGCAGTACTTC. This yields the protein CASSAGQGLHYEQYF.